Sequencing of this T cell receptor (beta chain) was carried out in a study of shared clonotypes between healthy human individuals (dated by TCRdb to 2018 to 2021). For context, the study as a whole: The cohort comprised a couple of women and a few men aged 18 to 49 years. Different laboratories and diverse techniques were used to prepare libraries and sequence TCR repertoires, to increase sequencing depth and limit assay-specific biases. For each donor, three plates each were used for CD4 naive and CD4 memory, two plates were used for CD8 naive, and one plate was used for CD8 memory. Blood TCR repertoires of roughly 5 healthy adults were deeply sequenced to estimate repertoire size and the extent of clonotype sharing between individuals. Each donor's leukapheresis produced roughly between about 0.9 and 9.5 billion PBMCs. The full study reports these points: The genetic and exposure-history diversity represented was limited by the small number of donors. Based on pairwise subsampling, the degree of clonotype sharing among donors was expected to be affected by sequencing depth. Larger estimated clonotype richness was generally found for naive subsets than for memory subsets. Even with the large sequencing depth, rarefaction of the sorted-subset datasets indicated that sequencing was incomplete. Compared with non-shared clonotypes, the clonotypes found in all four sorted-subset donors had higher generation probabilities. Sampling was restricted to blood, and TCR repertoires in tissue are likely to differ from TCR repertoires in blood. Across a few donors, approximately 4.6% of naive CD4, around 3.3% of naive CD8, about 2% of memory CD4, and roughly 0.4% of memory CD8 clonotypes were shared.

Notes on this clone: It has no known antigen specificity. Base qualities were left out, and no much larger clone turns up one base away.

TCR CDR3 regions were amplified from genomic DNA by multiplex PCR using the deep immunoSEQ assay. Genomic DNA extracted from each cell subset was distributed evenly over all wells of several immunoSEQ 96-well plates, and each plate served as one replicate. For sorted subsets, approximately 190 ng genomic DNA, equal to 30,000 or so T cell genomes, was loaded into each replicate PCR. The purified libraries were quantified using a Qubit 3.0 fluorometer, sized with a Bioanalyzer 2100, and then quantified again using the KAPA Library Quantification kit. Every immunoSEQ 96-well plate was sequenced on a separate single-read 150-cycle Illumina NextSeq 550 flow cell. As for how the authors treated the data: Because the immunoSEQ output held only junctional sequences and lacked quality scores, the filtering could not match the filtering applied to full-length reads. To assign V/J genes and CDR3, sequences were annotated using PyIR, a Python wrapper for IgBLAST v1.9, with IMGT germline references. Reads were filtered out if the reads had weak V/J assignments (E-value above 1e-6), no CDR3, stop codons, out-of-frame junctions, or ambiguous translated residues. V3J clonotypes were defined by identical inferred V gene, J gene, and CDR3 amino acid sequence. Percentage overlap between repertoires was calculated by dividing the number of shared unique clonotypes by the size of the smaller repertoire. RTK rarefaction, the Chao1 estimator, and Recon v2.1 estimates of unobserved clonotypes were used to assess repertoire richness. For all TCRbeta clonotypes obtained by the gDNA method from several donors, generation probabilities were computed with OLGA. In TCRdb, the immuneACCESS table is reduced to in-frame sequences with V and J assigned. These tables do not hold every clone; where another copy was compared, an unresolved V gene accounts for under half, and the others remain unexplained. D and trimming come from the DNA, and the V and J calls and clone size come from that table. The sample table lists more than 1.2 million clones, about 98.5% of them with a count of one. Roughly 0.36% of the sample belongs to the ten largest clones.

Trimmed from V: 4 bases; trimmed from J: 2 bases; junction bases lacking a gene match: 6. CDR1 and CDR2 (MGHRA, YSYEKL) derive from the germline V gene. Including the terminal cysteine and phenylalanine, the CDR3 comprises 16 residues. CDR3 DNA only is kept here, 48 bases in frame from base 1. Healthy HIV-negative adults with no recently reported acute infections or vaccinations were included as donors. Only Caucasian adults living in Nashville, Tennessee, USA were represented among the donors. CD4+ T cells were enriched by magnetic negative selection, after which naive cells were positively selected on CD45RA and the negative fraction was taken as the memory subset. Blood was obtained by leukapheresis, after which PBMCs were separated by Ficoll-Histopaque density gradient centrifugation and cryopreserved in liquid nitrogen vapor phase. Purity and quantity of every magnetically sorted T cell population were checked by analytical flow cytometry. Genomic DNA was isolated from each sorted fraction and quantified by UV absorbance on a Nanodrop 2000c.

The sequence derives from a man aged 25-45 years in good health. The chain was built from TRBV4-1 and TRBJ2-5; 11 junctional bases match TRBD2. Material: naive CD4+ T cells sorted from blood. The cell subset or site label on this specimen signifies: CD45RA+ positively selected. The DNA sequence reads TGCGCCAGCAGCCCCAGACTAGCGGGGCTTCAAGAGACCCAGTACTTC. The resulting protein is CASSPRLAGLQETQYF.